The T cell receptor beta chain described here comes from a study of blood T cell repertoires in COVID-19. Across the study: Sites in the United States, Italy and Spain provided acute and convalescent COVID-19 samples. PBMCs, B-cell-depleted T cells, or T cells were the source of the cDNA or gDNA that made up the material.

Enrollment of patients from Seattle took place during active infection, with longitudinal follow-up. Original analysis: The authors estimated nucleated cell counts from reference gene primer amplification. The data were produced by immunoSEQ multiplex PCR, yet TCRdb's version contains in-frame clones alone and is incomplete. V, J and clone size are taken as reported in that table, and D and trimming were inferred from the DNA itself. Altogether a few hundred thousand clones are present, more than 75% being singletons, with the ten largest covering roughly 4.9%. The length of the CDR3 is 14 residues. V shed 3 bases and J shed 1 base, with 10 bases lying between them.

This rearrangement joins TRBV5-3 to TRBJ1-1; D might be TRBD1 (5 bases). TRBV5-3 qualifies as an ORF whose function is uncertain. The sequencing sample was made of peripheral blood. The origin of this receptor is a woman aged 55-69 years with COVID-19, enrolled during active disease. CDR3 bases: TGTGCCAGAAGCTCGTCCAGGGAGAACACTGAAGCTTTCTTT. This gives the protein CARSSSRENTEAFF.